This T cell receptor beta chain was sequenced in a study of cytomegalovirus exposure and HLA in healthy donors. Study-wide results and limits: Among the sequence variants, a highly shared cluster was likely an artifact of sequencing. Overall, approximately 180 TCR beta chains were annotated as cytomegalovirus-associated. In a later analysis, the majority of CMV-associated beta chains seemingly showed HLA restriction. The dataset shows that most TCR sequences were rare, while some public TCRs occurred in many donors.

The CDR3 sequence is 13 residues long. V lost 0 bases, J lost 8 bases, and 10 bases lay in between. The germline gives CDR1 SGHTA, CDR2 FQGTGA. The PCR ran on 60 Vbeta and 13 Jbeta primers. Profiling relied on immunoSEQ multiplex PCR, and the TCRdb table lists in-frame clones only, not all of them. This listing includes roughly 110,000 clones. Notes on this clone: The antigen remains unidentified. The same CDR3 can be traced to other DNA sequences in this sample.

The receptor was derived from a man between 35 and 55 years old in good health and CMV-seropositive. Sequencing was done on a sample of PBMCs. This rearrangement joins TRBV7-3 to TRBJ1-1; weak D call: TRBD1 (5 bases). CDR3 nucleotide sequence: TGTGCCAGCAGCTTAACCGGAGGGACCGAAGCTTTCTTT. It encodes CASSLTGGTEAFF.